This T cell receptor beta chain was found in a study of Tregs in tolerant kidney transplant recipients. Sequencing used immunoSEQ multiplex PCR; TCRdb keeps in-frame clones, though not all of them. The sample carries approximately 98,000 clones, around 90% recorded once. With 1 base removed from V and 5 bases from J, the gap between germline ends came to 14 bases. CDR1 and CDR2 from the germline V gene are SGHTA and FQGNSA. The length of the CDR3 is 16 residues. Of note for this clone: Its antigen is currently unknown.

Unstimulated Tregs (CD4+CD25+CD127-) and CD4+CD25- non-Tregs were sorted from PBMCs. Study-wide results and limits: For some patients, primers changed over time, blocking nucleotide-level comparison.

This sample comprised CD4+ T cells from blood, obtained before the transplant. The chain has TRBV7-2 and TRBJ1-4; a weak D match, TRBD1 (5 bases). This clonotype was sampled from a human donor who received a combined kidney and bone marrow transplant. CDR3 amino acids: CASSLEGTGGNEKLFF. The CDR3 coding sequence is TGTGCCAGCAGCTTAGAGGGGACGGGGGGAAATGAAAAACTGTTTTTT.